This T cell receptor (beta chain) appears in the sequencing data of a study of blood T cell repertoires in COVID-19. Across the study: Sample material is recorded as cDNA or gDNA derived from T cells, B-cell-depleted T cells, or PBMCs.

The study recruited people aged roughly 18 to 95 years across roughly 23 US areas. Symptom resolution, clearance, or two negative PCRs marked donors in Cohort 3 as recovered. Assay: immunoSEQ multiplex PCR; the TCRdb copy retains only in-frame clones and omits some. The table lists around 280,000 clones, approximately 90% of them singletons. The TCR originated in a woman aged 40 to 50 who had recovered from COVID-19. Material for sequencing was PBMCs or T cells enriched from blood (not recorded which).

In DNA form, the CDR3 reads TGCGCCAGCAGCCAAGGGTATGCGTTTAGCGCTGAAGCTTTCTTT. It yields the protein CASSQGYAFSAEAFF. This chain links TRBV4-3 with TRBJ1-1; unclear D gene. V lost 1 base to trimming and J lost 6 bases, with 15 bases between them. The CDR3 is made up of 15 amino acids. CDR1 is LGHNA and CDR2 is YSLEER in the germline V gene.